What follows is one T cell receptor beta chain and its context. What it binds is unknown. At one boundary the junction diverges from the germline segment, which might be a read error. The data originate from a study of T cells in Graves' hyperthyroidism and ophthalmopathy. Amplified TCR beta CDR3 regions derived from RNA transcripts. During a first-round RT-PCR of the TCR CDR3, the HTBI primer set was used. TCRdb recomputed calls from the multiplex PCR reads with MiXCR, one row per CDR3 protein. This table has about 640,000 distinct CDR3 sequences, around 20% appearing once. Not enrolled were patients with uncontrolled infection, other autoimmune disease, pregnancy or lactation. Study conclusions and caveats: Ophthalmopathy got predicted by the model a median approximately six months before its onset.

The specimen was blood. The TCR was taken from a man aged 25-45 years with Graves' ophthalmopathy.

The CDR3: CAGSQGSGNTIYF. CDR3 DNA sequence: TGTGCCGGCAGTCAGGGCTCTGGAAACACCATATATTTT. The chain recombines TRBV6-1 with TRBJ1-3, with a tentative D call TRBD1 (5 bases). CDR1 is MNHNS and CDR2 is SASEGT in the germline V gene. The CDR3 is made up of 13 amino acids.